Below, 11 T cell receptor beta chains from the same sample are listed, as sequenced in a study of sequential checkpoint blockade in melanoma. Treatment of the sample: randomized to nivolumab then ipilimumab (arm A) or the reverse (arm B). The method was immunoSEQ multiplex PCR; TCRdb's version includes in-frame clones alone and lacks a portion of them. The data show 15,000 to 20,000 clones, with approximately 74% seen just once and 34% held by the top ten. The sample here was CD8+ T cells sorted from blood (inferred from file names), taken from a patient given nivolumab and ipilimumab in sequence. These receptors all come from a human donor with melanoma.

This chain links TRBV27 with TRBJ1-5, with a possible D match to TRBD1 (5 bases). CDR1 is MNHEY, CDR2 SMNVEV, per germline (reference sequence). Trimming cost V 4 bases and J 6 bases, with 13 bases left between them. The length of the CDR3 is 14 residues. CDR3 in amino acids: CASSSTGSPQPQHF. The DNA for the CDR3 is TGTGCCAGCAGTTCAACAGGTTCCCCTCAGCCCCAGCATTTT.

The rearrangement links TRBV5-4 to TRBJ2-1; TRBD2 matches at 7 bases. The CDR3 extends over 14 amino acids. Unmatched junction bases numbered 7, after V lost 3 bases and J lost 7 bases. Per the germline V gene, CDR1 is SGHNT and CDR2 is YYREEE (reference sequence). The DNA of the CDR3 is TGTGCCAGCAGCTCCGAGCGGGGAAGGAATGAGCAGTTCTTC. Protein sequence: CASSSERGRNEQFF.

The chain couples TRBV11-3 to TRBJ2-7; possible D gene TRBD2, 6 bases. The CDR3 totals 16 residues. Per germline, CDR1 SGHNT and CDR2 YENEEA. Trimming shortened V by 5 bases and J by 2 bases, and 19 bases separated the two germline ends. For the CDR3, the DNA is TGTGCCAGCAGCCCGGCCGGGGCGGGAACCCCCTACGAGCAGTACTTC. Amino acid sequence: CASSPAGAGTPYEQYF.

CDR3 nucleotides: TGTGCCAGCAGTGATGTTGATGGAGGGTGGGAAAAACTGTTTTTT. As protein: CASSDVDGGWEKLFF. The chain links TRBV6-1 to TRBJ1-4; D is ambiguous. Germline V gene data show CDR1 as MNHNS and CDR2 as SASEGT. Trimming took off 3 bases at V and 8 bases at J, with 16 bases between the two ends. The CDR3 loop spans 15 amino acids.

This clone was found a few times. CDR3 DNA sequence: TGCGCCAGCAGCTCCGACAGGATAGTGAACGAGCAGTACTTC. Protein product: CASSSDRIVNEQYF. V and J are TRBV5-1 and TRBJ2-5; possible D gene TRBD1, 6 bases. The J call may be mistaken, given a closer DNA end match to TRBJ2-7. The CDR3 extends over 14 amino acids. Per the germline V gene, CDR1 is SGHRS and CDR2 is YFSETQ.

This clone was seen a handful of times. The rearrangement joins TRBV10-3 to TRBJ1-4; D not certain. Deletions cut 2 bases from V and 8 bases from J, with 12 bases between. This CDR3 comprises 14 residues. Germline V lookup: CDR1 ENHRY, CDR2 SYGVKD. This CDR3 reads CAISEAGFGEKLFF. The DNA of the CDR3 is TGTGCCATCAGTGAGGCGGGGTTTGGAGAAAAACTGTTTTTT.

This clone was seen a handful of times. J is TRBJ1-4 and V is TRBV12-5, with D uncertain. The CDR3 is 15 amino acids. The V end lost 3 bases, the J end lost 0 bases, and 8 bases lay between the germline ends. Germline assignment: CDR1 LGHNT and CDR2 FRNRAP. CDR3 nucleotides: TGTGCTAGTGGTTTCGTGGCGGCAACTAATGAAAAACTGTTTTTT. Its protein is CASGFVAATNEKLFF.

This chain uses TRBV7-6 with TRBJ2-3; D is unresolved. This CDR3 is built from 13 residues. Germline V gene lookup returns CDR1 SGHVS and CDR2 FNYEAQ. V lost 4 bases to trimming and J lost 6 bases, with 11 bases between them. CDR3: CASSSEVGDTQYF. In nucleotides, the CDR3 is TGTGCCAGCAGCTCAGAAGTCGGGGATACGCAGTATTTT.

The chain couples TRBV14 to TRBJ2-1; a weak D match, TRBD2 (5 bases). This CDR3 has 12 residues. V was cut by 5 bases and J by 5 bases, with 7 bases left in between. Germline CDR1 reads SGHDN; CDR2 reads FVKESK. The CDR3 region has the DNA TGTGCCAGCAGCGGGAGCCACAATGAGCAGTTCTTC. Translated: CASSGSHNEQFF. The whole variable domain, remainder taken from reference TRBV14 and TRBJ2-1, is EAGVTQFPSHSVIEKGQTVTLRCDPISGHDNLYWYRRVMGKEIKFLLHFVKESKQDESGMPNNRFLAERTGGTYSTLKVQPAELEDSGVYFCASSGSHNEQFFGPGTRLTVL.

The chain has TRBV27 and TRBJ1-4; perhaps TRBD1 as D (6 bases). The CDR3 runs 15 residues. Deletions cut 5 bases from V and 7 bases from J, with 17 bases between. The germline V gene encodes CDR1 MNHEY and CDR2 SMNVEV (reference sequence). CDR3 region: CASSIQGLGIEKLFF. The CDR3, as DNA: TGTGCCAGCAGTATACAGGGTTTGGGGATTGAAAAACTGTTTTTT. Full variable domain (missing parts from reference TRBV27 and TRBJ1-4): EAQVTQNPRYLITVTGKKLTVTCSQNMNHEYMSWYRQDPGLGLRQIYYSMNVEVTDKGDVPEGYKVSRKEKRNFPLILESPSPNQTSLYFCASSIQGLGIEKLFFGSGTQLSVL.

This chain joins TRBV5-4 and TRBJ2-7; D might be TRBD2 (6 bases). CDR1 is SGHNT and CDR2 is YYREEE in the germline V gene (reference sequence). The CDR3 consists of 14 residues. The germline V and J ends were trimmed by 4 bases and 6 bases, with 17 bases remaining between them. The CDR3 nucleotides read TGTGCCAGCAGCACCTGGAACGGGCGGGGCGAGCAGTACTTC. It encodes CASSTWNGRGEQYF. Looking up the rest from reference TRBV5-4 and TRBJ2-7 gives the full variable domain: ETGVTQSPTHLIKTRGQQVTLRCSSQSGHNTVSWYQQALGQGPQFIFQYYREEENGRGNFPPRFSGLQFPNYSSELNVNALELDDSALYLCASSTWNGRGEQYFGPGTRLTVT.